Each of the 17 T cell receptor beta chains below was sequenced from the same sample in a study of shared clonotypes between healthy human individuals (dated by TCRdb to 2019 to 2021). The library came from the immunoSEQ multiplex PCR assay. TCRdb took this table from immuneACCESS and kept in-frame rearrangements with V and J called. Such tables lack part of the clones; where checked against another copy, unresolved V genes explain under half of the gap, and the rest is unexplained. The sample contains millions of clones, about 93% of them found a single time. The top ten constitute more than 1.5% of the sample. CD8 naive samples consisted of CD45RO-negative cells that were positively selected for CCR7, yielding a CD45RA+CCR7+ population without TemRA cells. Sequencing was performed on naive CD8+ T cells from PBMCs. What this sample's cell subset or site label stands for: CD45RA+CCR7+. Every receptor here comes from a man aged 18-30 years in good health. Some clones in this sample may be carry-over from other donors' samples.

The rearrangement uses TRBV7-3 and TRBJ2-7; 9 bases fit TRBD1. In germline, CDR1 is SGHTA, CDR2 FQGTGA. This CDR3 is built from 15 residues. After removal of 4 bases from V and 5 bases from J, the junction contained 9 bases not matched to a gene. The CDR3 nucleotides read TGTGCCAGCAGCTCGAGGACAGGGGCTAGGGACGAGCAGTACTTC. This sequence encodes CASSSRTGARDEQYF.

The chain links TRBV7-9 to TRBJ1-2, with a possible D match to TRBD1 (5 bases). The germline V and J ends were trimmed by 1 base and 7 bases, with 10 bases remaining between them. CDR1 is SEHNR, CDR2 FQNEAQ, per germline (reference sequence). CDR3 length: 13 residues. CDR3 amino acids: CASSLERGSGYTF. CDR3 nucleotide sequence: TGTGCCAGCAGCTTAGAACGGGGGTCTGGCTACACCTTC. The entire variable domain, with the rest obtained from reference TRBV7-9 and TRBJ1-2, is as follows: DTGVSQNPRHKITKRGQNVTFRCDPISEHNRLYWYRQTLGQGPEFLTYFQNEAQLEKSRLLSDRFSAERPKGSFSTLEIQRTEQGDSAMYLCASSLERGSGYTFGSGTRLTVV.

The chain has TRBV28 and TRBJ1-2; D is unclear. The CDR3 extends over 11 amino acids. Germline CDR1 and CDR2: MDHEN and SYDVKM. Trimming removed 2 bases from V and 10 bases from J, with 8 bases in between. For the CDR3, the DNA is TGTGCCAGCAGTTTAATGGGTGACTACACCTTC. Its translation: CASSLMGDYTF.

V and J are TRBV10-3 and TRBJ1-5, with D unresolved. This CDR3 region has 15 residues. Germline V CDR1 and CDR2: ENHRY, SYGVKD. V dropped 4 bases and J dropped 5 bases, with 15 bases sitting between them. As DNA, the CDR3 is TGTGCCATCAGTGCCATAGACGGGGAAGATCAGCCCCAGCATTTT. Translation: CAISAIDGEDQPQHF.

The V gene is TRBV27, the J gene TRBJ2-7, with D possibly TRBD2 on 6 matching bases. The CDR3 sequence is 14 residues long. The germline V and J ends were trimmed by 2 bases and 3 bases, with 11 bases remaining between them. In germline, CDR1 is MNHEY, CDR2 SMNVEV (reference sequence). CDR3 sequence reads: CASSLIGGDYEQYF. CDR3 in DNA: TGTGCCAGCAGTTTAATCGGGGGAGACTACGAGCAGTACTTC.

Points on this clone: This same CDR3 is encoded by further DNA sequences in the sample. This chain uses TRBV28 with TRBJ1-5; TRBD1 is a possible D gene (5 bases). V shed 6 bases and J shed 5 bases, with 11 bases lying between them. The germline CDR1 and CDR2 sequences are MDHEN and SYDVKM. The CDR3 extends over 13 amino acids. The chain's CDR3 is CASSPPGDQPQHF. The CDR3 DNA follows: TGTGCCAGCAGCCCGCCGGGGGATCAGCCCCAGCATTTT.

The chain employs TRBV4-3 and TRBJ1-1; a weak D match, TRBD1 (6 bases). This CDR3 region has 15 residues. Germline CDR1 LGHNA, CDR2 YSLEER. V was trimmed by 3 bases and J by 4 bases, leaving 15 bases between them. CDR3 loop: CASSHDARGATEAFF. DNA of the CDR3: TGCGCCAGCAGCCACGACGCAAGGGGGGCCACTGAAGCTTTCTTT.

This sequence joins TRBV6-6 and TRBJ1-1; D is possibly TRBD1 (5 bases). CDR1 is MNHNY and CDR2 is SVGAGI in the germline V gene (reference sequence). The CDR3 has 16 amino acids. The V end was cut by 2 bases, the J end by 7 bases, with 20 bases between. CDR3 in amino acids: CASSYPTGTGLVEAFF. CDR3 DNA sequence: TGTGCCAGCAGTTACCCCACCGGGACGGGACTTGTTGAAGCTTTCTTT.

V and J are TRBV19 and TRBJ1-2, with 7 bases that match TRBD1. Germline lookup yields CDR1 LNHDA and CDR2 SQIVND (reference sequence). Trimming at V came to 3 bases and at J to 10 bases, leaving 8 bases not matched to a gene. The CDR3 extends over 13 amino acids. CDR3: CASSIRDSHDYTF. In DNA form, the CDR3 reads TGTGCCAGTAGTATTAGGGACAGCCATGACTACACCTTC. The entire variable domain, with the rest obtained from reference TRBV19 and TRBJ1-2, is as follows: DGGITQSPKYLFRKEGQNVTLSCEQNLNHDAMYWYRQDPGQGLRLIYYSQIVNDFQKGDIAEGYSVSREKKESFPLTVTSAQKNPTAFYLCASSIRDSHDYTFGSGTRLTVV.

For the CDR3, the DNA is TGTGCCAGCAGTGGGACTAGCCGAAACAATGAGCAGTTCTTC. Its translation is CASSGTSRNNEQFF. The chain employs TRBV9 and TRBJ2-1; 9 nucleotides match TRBD2. Germline V gene data show CDR1 as SGDLS and CDR2 as YYNGEE. The CDR3 loop spans 14 amino acids. Trimming at V came to 5 bases and at J to 5 bases, leaving 5 bases not matched to a gene.

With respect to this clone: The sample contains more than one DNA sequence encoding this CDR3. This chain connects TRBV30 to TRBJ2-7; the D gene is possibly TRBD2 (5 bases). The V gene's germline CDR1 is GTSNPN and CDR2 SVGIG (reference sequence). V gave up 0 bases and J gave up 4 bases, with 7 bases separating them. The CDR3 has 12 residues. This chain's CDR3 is CAWSVSGYEQYF. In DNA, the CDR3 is TGTGCCTGGAGTGTTTCGGGATACGAGCAGTACTTC. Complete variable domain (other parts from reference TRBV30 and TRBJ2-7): SQTIHQWPATLVQPVGSPLSLECTVEGTSNPNLYWYRQAAGRGLQLLFYSVGIGQISSEVPQNLSASRPQDRQFILSSKKLLLSDSGFYLCAWSVSGYEQYFGPGTRLTVT.

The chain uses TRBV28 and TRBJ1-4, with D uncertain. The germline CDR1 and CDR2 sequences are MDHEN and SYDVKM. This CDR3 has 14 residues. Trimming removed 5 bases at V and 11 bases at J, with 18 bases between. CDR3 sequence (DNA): TGTGCCAGCAGTCACTTATCCAGTAAGTGGAAACTGTTTTTT. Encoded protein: CASSHLSSKWKLFF.

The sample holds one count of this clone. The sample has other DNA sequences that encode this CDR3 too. The CDR3, as DNA: TGTGCCAGCAGTTTATCGGGAGGAAGCAATCAGCCCCAGCATTTT. Amino acids: CASSLSGGSNQPQHF. This chain uses TRBV27 with TRBJ1-5, with unresolved D. The CDR3 contains 15 residues. V was clipped by 0 bases and J by 1 base, with 7 bases between them. CDR1 is MNHEY and CDR2 is SMNVEV in the germline V gene (reference sequence).

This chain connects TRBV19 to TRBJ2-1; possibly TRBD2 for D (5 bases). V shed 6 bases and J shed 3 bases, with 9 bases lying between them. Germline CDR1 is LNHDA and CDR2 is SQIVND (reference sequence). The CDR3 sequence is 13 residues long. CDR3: CASREAVYNEQFF. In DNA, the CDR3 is TGTGCCAGTAGGGAGGCAGTCTACAATGAGCAGTTCTTC.

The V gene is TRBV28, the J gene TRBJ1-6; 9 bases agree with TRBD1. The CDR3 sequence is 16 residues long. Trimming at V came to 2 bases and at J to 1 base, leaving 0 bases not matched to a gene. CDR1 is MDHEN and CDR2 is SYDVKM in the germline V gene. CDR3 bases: TGTGCCAGCAGTTTAGGACAGGGGTCCTATAATTCACCCCTCCACTTT. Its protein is CASSLGQGSYNSPLHF.

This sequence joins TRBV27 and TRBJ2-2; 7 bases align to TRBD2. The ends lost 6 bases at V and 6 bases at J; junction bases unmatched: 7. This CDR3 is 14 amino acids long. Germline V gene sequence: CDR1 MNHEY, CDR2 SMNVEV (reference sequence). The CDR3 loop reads CASSLAAKSGELFF. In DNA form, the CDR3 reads TGTGCCAGCAGCCTAGCGGCCAAGTCCGGGGAGCTGTTTTTT.

The CDR3 here is CASSFRQGGKIGYTF. The CDR3 nucleotides read TGTGCCAGCAGTTTTCGACAGGGGGGAAAGATAGGCTACACCTTC. J is TRBJ1-2 and V is TRBV28; 9 positions agree with TRBD1. The CDR3 totals 15 residues. Germline loops: CDR1 MDHEN, CDR2 SYDVKM. J lost 8 bases, V lost 3 bases, and 10 bases had no gene match.